The 9 T cell receptor beta chains below were found in one sample sequenced in a study of cytotoxic CD8 clonotypes in ibrutinib-treated CLL. Profiling relied on immunoSEQ multiplex PCR, and the TCRdb table lists in-frame clones only, not all of them. The data hold 40,000 to 50,000 clones, with around 52% observed a single time. This specimen was PBMCs, taken after 24 months of ibrutinib treatment. Receptors originate from a human donor with chronic lymphocytic leukemia.

This clone was seen more than once but under ten times. This chain joins TRBV29-1 and TRBJ2-5; no clear D. Per germline, CDR1 SQVTM and CDR2 ANQGSEA. The CDR3 length is 12 residues. Trimming cost V 4 bases and J 1 base, with 7 bases left between them. The CDR3 nucleotides read TGCAGCGTTGGACGGGCCCAAGAGACCCAGTACTTC. Protein sequence: CSVGRAQETQYF.

This clone was seen once. The J gene is TRBJ2-7, the V gene TRBV10-1, with D uncertain. The CDR3 is 11 residues long. Germline V gene sequence: CDR1 WNHNN, CDR2 SYGVQD (reference sequence). Trimming removed 3 bases from V and 9 bases from J, with 9 bases in between. The CDR3 reads CASSDTFVQYF. CDR3 sequence (DNA): TGCGCCAGCAGTGATACTTTTGTGCAGTACTTC.

In this sample, this clone turned up a few times. The J gene is TRBJ1-1, the V gene TRBV10-3, with D tentatively TRBD1 (6 bases). The germline V gene has CDR1 ENHRY and CDR2 SYGVKD. V lost 6 bases and J 5 bases, leaving 19 bases between the germline ends. The CDR3 extends over 15 amino acids. CDR3 loop: CAISQGQQLGTEAFF. In DNA form, the CDR3 reads TGTGCCATCAGCCAAGGACAGCAACTAGGGACTGAAGCTTTCTTT.

The chain joins TRBV9 to TRBJ2-7; 7 positions match TRBD2. This CDR3 has 14 amino acids. The V and J ends lost 4 bases and 7 bases, in that order; junction bases with no gene match: 11. Germline V gene lookup returns CDR1 SGDLS and CDR2 YYNGEE. For the CDR3, the DNA is TGTGCCAGCAGCACCTCGGGACTACTGGGGGAGCAGTACTTC. Residues: CASSTSGLLGEQYF.

The chain employs TRBV4-1 and TRBJ1-2; 9 bases fit TRBD1. V was pared by 0 bases and J by 7 bases, with 3 bases of the junction left unmatched. Germline-derived CDR1 and CDR2 are MGHRA and YSYEKL. The CDR3 runs 14 residues. The CDR3 here is CASSQEGDRAGYTF. DNA for the CDR3: TGCGCCAGCAGCCAAGAGGGGGACAGGGCTGGCTACACCTTC.

This chain connects TRBV5-1 to TRBJ2-2, with 11 bases that match TRBD2. CDR3 size: 18 residues. The V gene's germline CDR1 is SGHRS and CDR2 YFSETQ. V dropped 4 bases and J dropped 6; count of bases not matched to a gene: 14. CDR3 DNA sequence: TGCGCCAGCAGCCATGGACTAGCGGGTCGATCTGTGGCCGGGGAGCTGTTTTTT. Translated: CASSHGLAGRSVAGELFF.

Notes on this clone: The sample contains more than one DNA sequence encoding this CDR3. The chain has TRBV5-4 and TRBJ1-5, with TRBD1 identical over 7 bases. Germline CDR1 SGHNT, CDR2 YYREEE (reference sequence). V dropped 1 base and J dropped 5; count of bases not matched to a gene: 3. The CDR3 runs 14 residues. CDR3 amino acids: CASSLQGGDQPQHF. Written as DNA, the CDR3 is TGTGCCAGCAGCTTGCAGGGGGGTGATCAGCCCCAGCATTTT.

This clone appeared many times. This rearrangement joins TRBV19 to TRBJ1-3; 11 nucleotides match TRBD1. The ends lost 7 bases at V and 3 bases at J; junction bases unmatched: 8. Germline V gene data show CDR1 as LNHDA and CDR2 as SQIVND (reference sequence). The CDR3 runs to 16 residues. Here the CDR3 DNA reads TGTGCCAGTACCACAGGACAGGGGGCGCGTGGAAACACCATATATTTT. Its translation is CASTTGQGARGNTIYF.

This clone has just a few counts. The chain links TRBV2 to TRBJ1-4, with D perhaps matching TRBD1 (5 bases). This CDR3 has 15 amino acids. Deletions cut 5 bases from V and 8 bases from J, with 18 bases between. Per the germline V gene, CDR1 is SNHLY and CDR2 is FYNNEI. CDR3 loop: CASSTGGGGREKLFF. CDR3 DNA sequence: TGTGCCAGCAGTACAGGTGGCGGAGGTCGGGAAAAACTGTTTTTT.